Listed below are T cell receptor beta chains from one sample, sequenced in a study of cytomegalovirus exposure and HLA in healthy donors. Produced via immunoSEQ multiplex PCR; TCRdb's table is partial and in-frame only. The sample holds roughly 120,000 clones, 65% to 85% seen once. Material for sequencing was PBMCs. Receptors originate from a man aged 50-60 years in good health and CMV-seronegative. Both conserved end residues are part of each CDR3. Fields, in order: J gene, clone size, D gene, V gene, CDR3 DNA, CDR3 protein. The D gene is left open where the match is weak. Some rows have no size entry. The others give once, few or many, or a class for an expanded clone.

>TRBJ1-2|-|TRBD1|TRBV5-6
TGTGCCAGCAGCCCGGGACAGCCGAGCGGCTACACCTTC
CASSPGQPSGYTF
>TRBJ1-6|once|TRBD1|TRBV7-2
TGTGCCAGCAGCTTCGGACAGGGGGCTAGTTCACCCCTCCACTTT
CASSFGQGASSPLHF
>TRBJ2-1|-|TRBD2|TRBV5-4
TGTGCCAGCAGGCTAGCGGGGGGGGCCCAGAATGAGCAGTTCTTC
CASRLAGGAQNEQFF
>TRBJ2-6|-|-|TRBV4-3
TGCGCCAGCAGCCCCGGCAGGGTTGGGGCCAACGTCCTGACTTTC
CASSPGRVGANVLTF
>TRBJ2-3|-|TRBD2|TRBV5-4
TGTGCCAGCAGCCCTCGGACTAGCGGCGAGTATTATTTT
CASSPRTSGEYYF
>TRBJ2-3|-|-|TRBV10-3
TGTGCCATCGAGGACGGCGGGACAGATACGCAGTATTTT
CAIEDGGTDTQYF
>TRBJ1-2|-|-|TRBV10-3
TGTGCCATCAGTGAGTCGAGACTCCCCAACTATGGCTACACCTTC
CAISESRLPNYGYTF
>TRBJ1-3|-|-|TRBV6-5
TGTGCCAGCAGTTCCCTAGATCGGAGAAACACCATATATTTT
CASSSLDRRNTIYF
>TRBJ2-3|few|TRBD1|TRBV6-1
TGTGCCAGCAGTGGGAAATGGGACAGGGGCACAGATACGCAGTATTTT
CASSGKWDRGTDTQYF
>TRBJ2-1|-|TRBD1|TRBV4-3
TGCGCCAGCAGCCAAGGACAGGGCTATGAGCAGTTCTTC
CASSQGQGYEQFF
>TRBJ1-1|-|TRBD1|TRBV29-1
TGCAGCGTTGTGGTGGGACAGGGTGGGGCTTTCTTT
CSVVVGQGGAFF
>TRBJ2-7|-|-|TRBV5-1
TGCGCCAGCCGTCAGTCGGACTTGTCCTACGAGCAGTACTTC
CASRQSDLSYEQYF
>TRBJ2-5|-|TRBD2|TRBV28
TGTGCCAGCAGTTTAGGGACTAGCGGGATAAAGCCGGGGGAGACCCAGTACTTC
CASSLGTSGIKPGETQYF
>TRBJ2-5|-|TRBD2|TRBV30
TGTGCCTGGAGTGGAAGGGCTAGCGGGCCCGGAGAGACCCAGTACTTC
CAWSGRASGPGETQYF
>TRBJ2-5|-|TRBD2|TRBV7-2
TGTGCCAGCAGCTTACGAAGCGGGGGGAGTAAAGAGACCCAGTACTTC
CASSLRSGGSKETQYF
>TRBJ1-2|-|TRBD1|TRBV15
TGTGCCACCAGCAGATGGACAGGCCCGGGAGGCTACACCTTC
CATSRWTGPGGYTF
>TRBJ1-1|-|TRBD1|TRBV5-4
TGTGCCAGCAGCTTGACGCCGGACAGGGGGCTTGGCACTGAAGCTTTCTTT
CASSLTPDRGLGTEAFF
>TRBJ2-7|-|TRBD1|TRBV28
TGTGCCAGCGCCCGAGGGGGCGCCGGGTTCCGAAAGGGGAACGAGCAGTACTTC
CASARGGAGFRKGNEQYF
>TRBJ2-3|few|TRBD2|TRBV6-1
TGTGCCAGCAGTGAAGCATGGACTAGCGGGGCAGATACGCAGTATTTT
CASSEAWTSGADTQYF
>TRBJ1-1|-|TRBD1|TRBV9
TGTGCCAGCAGCGTAGATCCCGAGGACAGGGGGAATACTGAAGCTTTCTTT
CASSVDPEDRGNTEAFF
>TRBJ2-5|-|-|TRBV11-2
TGTGCCAGCACCTTGAGCGGAGGGCAAGAGACCCAGTACTTC
CASTLSGGQETQYF
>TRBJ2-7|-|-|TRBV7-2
TGTGCCAGCAGCTTATCCCCGGGGTCTCTTCGCGAGCAGTACTTC
CASSLSPGSLREQYF
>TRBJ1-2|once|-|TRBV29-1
TGCAGCGTTGAATCCGACACCGGCTACACCTTC
CSVESDTGYTF
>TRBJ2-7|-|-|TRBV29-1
TGCAGCGTTGACGGCGGGGTAAACGAGCAGTACTTC
CSVDGGVNEQYF
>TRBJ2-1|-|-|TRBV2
TGTGCCAGCAGGACCGGGGTGGCGGACGAGCAGTTCTTC
CASRTGVADEQFF
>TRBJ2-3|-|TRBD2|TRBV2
TGTGCCAGGAGACTAGCGGGAGGAGGAGATACGCAGTATTTT
CARRLAGGGDTQYF
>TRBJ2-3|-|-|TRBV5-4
TGTGCCAGCAGCTGGGCGGGGGCGCCCGATACGCAGTATTTT
CASSWAGAPDTQYF
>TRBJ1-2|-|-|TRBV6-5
TGTGCCAGCAGTTACTCGAACGGCGGTAACTATGGCTACACCTTC
CASSYSNGGNYGYTF
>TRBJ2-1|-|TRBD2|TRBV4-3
TGCGCCAGCAGCCAACGAGGCGGGGGGGCCACCAATGAGCAGTTCTTC
CASSQRGGGATNEQFF
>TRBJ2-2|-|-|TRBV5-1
TGCGCCAGCAGCTTGATGTGGGGAAGGAGTTCAGGGGACACCGGGGAGCTGTTTTTT
CASSLMWGRSSGDTGELFF
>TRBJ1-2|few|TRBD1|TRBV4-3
TGCGCCAGCAGCCAAGTGGGACAGCTCTATGGCTACACCTTC
CASSQVGQLYGYTF
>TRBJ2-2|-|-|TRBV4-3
TGCGCCAGCAGCCAAGACGCAGACCGAGACTACACCGGGGAGCTGTTTTTT
CASSQDADRDYTGELFF
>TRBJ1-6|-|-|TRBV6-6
-
CASSYTSVNNSPLHF